The 13 T cell receptor beta chains reported below all come from one sample, sequenced in a study of metastatic and nonmetastatic thyroid tumors. No patient had received any treatment before thyroid surgery. TCRdb reprocessed the PCR reads via MiXCR. The sample holds some 8,500 clones, 35% to 40% seen once. Sample: tumor tissue. The receptor source for this set is a female donor with papillary thyroid cancer or a benign thyroid nodule (not recorded which). Some clones in this sample may be carry-over from other donors' samples.

This clone was observed once. The chain has TRBV18 and TRBJ2-7; D gene ambiguous. Germline loops: CDR1 KGHSH, CDR2 LQKENI. The CDR3 sequence is 14 residues long. V lost 0 bases, J lost 7 bases, and 13 bases lay in between. The CDR3 protein is CASSPPTALGEQYF. DNA for the CDR3: TGTGCCAGCTCACCACCTACAGCTCTGGGGGAGCAGTACTTC.

CDR3 DNA: TGCGCCAGCAGTGAGTTAGTGCTGGGAGGATCCAATGAGCAGTTCTTC. Protein product: CASSELVLGGSNEQFF. V and J are TRBV10-1 and TRBJ2-1; tentatively, D is TRBD2 (6 bases). V was cut by 1 base and J by 6 bases, with 16 bases left in between. The CDR3 contains 16 residues. Germline V gives CDR1 WNHNN, CDR2 SYGVQD (reference sequence).

This clone was observed at least ten times. The rearrangement links TRBV5-6 to TRBJ2-7, with 13 bases lining up with TRBD2. With 4 bases clipped from V and 4 bases from J, the junction kept 5 bases outside the gene matches. Germline CDR1 and CDR2: SGHDT and YYEEEE. CDR3 length: 15 amino acids. The CDR3 spells CASSHETSGGYEQYF. Here the CDR3 DNA reads TGTGCCAGCAGCCATGAGACTAGCGGGGGGTACGAGCAGTACTTC.

The J gene is TRBJ1-2, the V gene TRBV7-2; 8 bases match TRBD1. V trimming: 3 bases; J trimming: 4 bases; junction bases outside the gene matches: 7. This CDR3 is 15 amino acids long. Germline loops: CDR1 SGHTA, CDR2 FQGNSA. Here the CDR3 reads CASSFNRDRIYGYTF. CDR3 in DNA: TGTGCCAGCAGCTTCAACCGGGACAGGATCTATGGCTACACCTTC.

This clone ranks as medium-sized. The rearrangement links TRBV9 to TRBJ1-6; D gene uncertain. Germline CDR1 SGDLS, CDR2 YYNGEE. The V end was cut by 0 bases, the J end by 8 bases, with 12 bases between. The CDR3 covers 15 residues. The CDR3 DNA reads TGTGCCAGCAGCGTAGGTGCAGGTGCTGATTCACCCCTCCACTTT. Its translation is CASSVGAGADSPLHF.

The genes are TRBV11-2 and TRBJ2-7; 12 nucleotides line up with TRBD2. Per germline, CDR1 SGHAT and CDR2 FQNNGV. This CDR3 has 18 amino acids. V trimming: 0 bases; J trimming: 2 bases; junction bases outside the gene matches: 8. The CDR3 coding sequence is TGTGCCAGCAGCTTAGAACTAGCGGGAGGACCAGGGACCTACGAGCAGTACTTC. This sequence encodes CASSLELAGGPGTYEQYF.

This clone was detected only a few times. V is TRBV19 and J is TRBJ1-3; 7 nucleotides align to TRBD1. This CDR3 has 14 amino acids. CDR1 is LNHDA, CDR2 SQIVND, per germline (reference sequence). V was clipped by 8 bases and J by 0 bases; unmatched bases: 4. The CDR3 is CASSTGSSGNTIYF. The CDR3 coding sequence is TGTGCCAGTTCGACAGGGAGCTCTGGAAACACCATATATTTT.

The J gene is TRBJ2-2, the V gene TRBV19, with 7 nucleotides matching TRBD1. V was clipped by 5 bases and J by 0 bases; unmatched bases: 6. This CDR3 is 16 amino acids long. CDR1 and CDR2 from the germline V gene are LNHDA and SQIVND (reference sequence). CDR3 sequence (DNA): TGTGCCAGTAGTCCATGGACAGGAACGAACACCGGGGAGCTGTTTTTT. Encoded protein: CASSPWTGTNTGELFF.

Concerning this clone itself: A junction boundary mismatches the germline segment, possibly from a read error. This chain connects TRBV13 to TRBJ2-1, with TRBD1 matching over 8 bases. CDR1 is PRHDT and CDR2 is FYEKMQ in the germline V gene (reference sequence). This CDR3 contains 11 residues. The CDR3 nucleotides are TGTGCCAGCAGCCTAGGACAGGGTCAGTTCTTC. This gives the protein CASSLGQGQFF.

The V call is TRBV30, the J call TRBJ2-6, with D possibly matching TRBD1 (6 bases). V gave up 2 bases and J gave up 2 bases, with 10 bases separating them. Germline V CDR1 and CDR2: GTSNPN, SVGIG (reference sequence). There are 15 residues in the CDR3. The CDR3 DNA sequence: TGTGCCTGGAGTCGTGGGGGCACTGGGGCCAACGTCCTGACTTTC. Protein: CAWSRGGTGANVLTF.

This clone showed up just a few times. The chain links TRBV28 to TRBJ1-1; D gene uncertain. Germline V gives CDR1 MDHEN, CDR2 SYDVKM. This CDR3 has 13 residues. With 2 bases removed from V and 3 bases from J, the gap between germline ends came to 7 bases. CDR3 residues: CASSLTWDTEAFF. The CDR3 nucleotides are TGTGCCAGCAGTTTAACCTGGGACACTGAAGCTTTCTTT. The full variable domain, rest sourced from reference TRBV28 and TRBJ1-1, is DVKVTQSSRYLVKRTGEKVFLECVQDMDHENMFWYRQDPGLGLRLIYFSYDVKMKEKGDIPEGYSVSREKKERFSLILESASTNQTSMYLCASSLTWDTEAFFGQGTRLTVV.

The chain recombines TRBV5-1 with TRBJ2-3, with 8 bases fitting TRBD2. Trimming took 0 bases from V and 4 from J; bases not matched to a gene: 4. Looked up from germline, CDR1 is SGHRS and CDR2 is YFSETQ. This CDR3 spans 15 amino acids. CDR3: CASSLGVTSADTQYF. CDR3 coding DNA: TGCGCCAGCAGCTTGGGGGTGACTAGCGCAGATACGCAGTATTTT.

In this sample, this clone is medium-sized. The chain has TRBV18 and TRBJ2-5; D call uncertain. The CDR3 is made up of 13 amino acids. Germline loops: CDR1 KGHSH, CDR2 LQKENI. Trimming removed 6 bases at V and 4 bases at J, with 12 bases between. In DNA form, the CDR3 reads TGTGCCAGCTCCGGACGAACTATAGAGACCCAGTACTTC. Translated, it gives CASSGRTIETQYF.